This record looks at one T cell receptor beta chain sequence and its context. J gave up 1 base and V 0 bases, and 8 bases lay outside the gene matches. Germline V gives CDR1 LGHNA, CDR2 YSLEER. The CDR3 spans 18 residues. People who had autoimmune disease history or systemic immunosuppression were excluded. The sample is drawn from a study of OX40 agonist ivuxolimab in advanced cancers. The protocol was immunoSEQ multiplex PCR, while the TCRdb copy is restricted to in-frame clones and leaves out a portion. This table has approximately 15,000 clones, 92% appearing once. The chain has TRBV4-3 and TRBJ1-5, with TRBD1 matching over 8 bases. The sample in question was CD4+ or CD8+ T cells sorted from blood, obtained in a trial of the OX40 agonist ivuxolimab. The clonotype originates from an adult with an advanced solid tumor such as melanoma, head and neck, liver or kidney cancer. The CDR3 loop reads CASSQDRWDRLSNQPQHF. The CDR3 bases are TGCGCCAGCAGCCAAGATCGCTGGGACAGGCTCAGCAATCAGCCCCAGCATTTT.